One and the same sample provided the 28 T cell receptor beta chains below, sequenced in a study of identical twins. Each CDR3 protein is one row after TCRdb ran MiXCR on the 5' RACE reads. The repertoire holds approximately 670,000 distinct CDR3 sequences, with around 6% as singletons. Sequencing was done on a sample of naive T cells sorted from blood. Receptors originate from a young man in good health.

This chain uses TRBV7-9 with TRBJ1-1; 8 positions agree with TRBD1. CDR1 is SEHNR and CDR2 is FQNEAQ in the germline V gene (reference sequence). The CDR3 runs to 12 residues. The V gene end was trimmed by 5 bases and the J gene end by 7 bases; junction bases not matched to a gene: 3. The DNA of the CDR3 is TGTGCCAGCAGCCTCGACAGGGGTGAAGCTTTCTTT. Amino acid sequence: CASSLDRGEAFF.

In its sample, this clonotype was seen many times. The chain employs TRBV28 and TRBJ1-1, with 7 bases lining up with TRBD1. Germline-derived CDR1 and CDR2 are MDHEN and SYDVKM. Unmatched junction bases numbered 10, after V lost 4 bases and J lost 8 bases. The CDR3 consists of 14 residues. Here the CDR3 DNA reads TGTGCCAGCAGTTCCCTCGGGACAGTCGACGAAGCTTTCTTT. Amino acids: CASSSLGTVDEAFF.

This clonotype was counted at least ten times. The chain recombines TRBV28 with TRBJ2-4, with 8 positions matching TRBD1. The V gene end was trimmed by 8 bases and the J gene end by 8 bases; junction bases not matched to a gene: 11. The germline CDR1 and CDR2 sequences are MDHEN and SYDVKM. The CDR3 has 14 amino acids. CDR3 region: CASLDRGESYIQYF. The CDR3 DNA reads TGTGCCAGCCTTGACAGGGGCGAATCGTACATTCAGTACTTC.

This clonotype was counted many times. The chain carries TRBV20-1 and TRBJ2-1, with a tentative D call TRBD2 (6 bases). CDR3 length equals 15 residues. The V end lost 0 bases, the J end lost 6 bases, and 15 bases lay between the germline ends. CDR1 DFQATT and CDR2 SNEGSKA come from the germline V gene (reference sequence). The CDR3 sequence: CSAREFGSRINEQFF. The CDR3 DNA is TGCAGTGCTAGAGAGTTCGGGAGTAGAATCAATGAGCAGTTCTTC.

This clonotype was counted ten times or more. The chain employs TRBV5-1 and TRBJ2-3, with D hard to call. V was trimmed by 0 bases and J by 6 bases, leaving 8 bases between them. Germline V gene sequence: CDR1 SGHRS, CDR2 YFSETQ. The CDR3 consists of 13 residues. DNA for the CDR3: TGCGCCAGCAGCTTGGATCTCGCGGATACGCAGTATTTT. Translation: CASSLDLADTQYF. The whole variable domain, remainder taken from reference TRBV5-1 and TRBJ2-3, is KAGVTQTPRYLIKTRGQQVTLSCSPISGHRSVSWYQQTPGQGLQFLFEYFSETQRNKGNFPGRFSGRQFSNSRSEMNVSTLELGDSALYLCASSLDLADTQYFGPGTRLTVL.

This clonotype was found a few times. The chain has TRBV7-9 and TRBJ2-1; TRBD2 matches 13 bases. V shed 0 bases, J shed 10 bases, and the junction held 9 bases outside the gene matches. CDR1 and CDR2 from the germline V gene are SEHNR and FQNEAQ (reference sequence). The CDR3 is 17 amino acids. CDR3 DNA: TGTGCCAGCAGCTTAGCGGGACTAGCGGGACTCTTTCGGGAGCAGTTCTTC. Its translation: CASSLAGLAGLFREQFF.

This clonotype was counted many times. The rearrangement links TRBV20-1 to TRBJ1-4; D is unresolved. Trimming took 3 bases from V and 4 from J, leaving 9 bases between them. Germline loops: CDR1 DFQATT, CDR2 SNEGSKA (reference sequence). The CDR3 covers 13 residues. The DNA for the CDR3 is TGCAGTGCTAGTAGCCAGGTTAATGAAAAACTGTTTTTT. Amino acids: CSASSQVNEKLFF.

This clonotype appeared many times. This chain connects TRBV20-1 to TRBJ2-5, with D perhaps TRBD1 (6 bases). V gave up 2 bases and J gave up 0 bases, with 10 bases separating them. The CDR3 sequence is 14 residues long. Germline assignment: CDR1 DFQATT and CDR2 SNEGSKA (reference sequence). CDR3 in amino acids: CSARLRDNQETQYF. The CDR3 DNA reads TGCAGTGCTAGACTCCGGGACAACCAAGAGACCCAGTACTTC.

Concerning this clonotype: A much larger clone differs from this one at a single base, so this may be a read error. The V and J genes are TRBV27 and TRBJ1-5, with D unresolved. CDR1 and CDR2 (germline): MNHEY, SMNVEV (reference sequence). V gave up 6 bases and J gave up 6 bases, with 9 bases separating them. This CDR3 contains 12 residues. The CDR3 sequence: CASRNPGQPQHF. The CDR3, as DNA: TGTGCCAGCAGGAATCCTGGTCAGCCCCAGCATTTT.

This clonotype was counted many times. This chain links TRBV29-1 with TRBJ1-2; D is ambiguous. Germline assignment: CDR1 SQVTM and CDR2 ANQGSEA. The CDR3 is 10 residues long. The V and J ends lost 6 bases and 6 bases respectively, with 8 bases between them. CDR3 in DNA: TGCAGCGTCGGACGTAATGGCTACACCTTC. This encodes CSVGRNGYTF.

This clonotype was counted ten times or more. V and J are TRBV7-2 and TRBJ1-1, with D possibly TRBD1 on 6 matching bases. V was shortened by 5 bases and J by 1 base, with 11 bases between the two germline ends. The CDR3 covers 14 residues. Germline assignment: CDR1 SGHTA and CDR2 FQGNSA. This chain's CDR3 is CASSLRTENTEAFF. CDR3 coding DNA: TGTGCCAGCAGCCTAAGGACAGAGAACACTGAAGCTTTCTTT.

This clonotype has a count of ten or more. The gene calls are TRBV5-1 and TRBJ1-4, with 7 nucleotides matching TRBD1. Per germline, CDR1 SGHRS and CDR2 YFSETQ. Trimming took 0 bases from V and 7 from J; bases not matched to a gene: 3. The CDR3 sequence is 14 residues long. CDR3 residues: CASSLEGAGEKLFF. CDR3 nucleotide sequence: TGCGCCAGCAGCTTGGAGGGGGCAGGTGAAAAACTGTTTTTT.

The rearrangement joins TRBV25-1 to TRBJ2-5, with D uncertain. The CDR3 contains 13 residues. Germline V lookup: CDR1 MGHDK, CDR2 SYGVNS. The V gene lost 3 bases and the J gene lost 7 bases, with 12 bases spanning the gap. The CDR3 DNA reads TGTGCCAGCAGTGATTTAACCGGATGGACCCAGTACTTC. Translated: CASSDLTGWTQYF.

This clonotype appeared a few times. The chain is built from TRBV6-2 or TRBV6-3 and TRBJ2-4, with D unresolved. The CDR3 runs 13 residues. Germline CDR1 and CDR2: MNHEY and SVGEGT. V was trimmed by 5 bases and J by 8 bases, leaving 13 bases between them. CDR3 sequence: CASSKGRADIQYF. The DNA of the CDR3 is TGTGCCAGCAGTAAAGGCCGGGCGGACATTCAGTACTTC.

There are many counts of this clonotype. V and J are TRBV5-1 and TRBJ1-2; D might be TRBD1 (5 bases). The germline CDR1 and CDR2 sequences are SGHRS and YFSETQ. V was cut by 2 bases and J by 0 bases, with 11 bases left in between. The CDR3 has 15 residues. CDR3 nucleotide sequence: TGCGCCAGCAGCTTTGGGGCAGCTACTAACTATGGCTACACCTTC. Amino acids: CASSFGAATNYGYTF.

This chain links TRBV5-1 with TRBJ2-7; the D gene is possibly TRBD1 (5 bases). The CDR3 is 14 amino acids. CDR1 and CDR2 (germline): SGHRS, YFSETQ. V dropped 0 bases and J dropped 4 bases, with 11 bases sitting between them. The CDR3 nucleotides read TGCGCCAGCAGCTTGGGAGGAGCAGGGTACGAGCAGTACGTC. Translating gives CASSLGGAGYEQYV.

The count of this clonotype is one. This likely stems from a read error, as it lies one base from a far larger clone. Since no conserved phenylalanine or tryptophan closes the CDR3, a read error is the likely cause. The chain uses TRBV12-3 or TRBV12-4 and TRBJ1-1; D remains ambiguous. This CDR3 has 12 amino acids. V was clipped by 2 bases and J by 1 base, with 2 bases between them. The CDR3 DNA sequence: TGTGCCAGCAGTTTAAGGAACACTGAAGCTTTCTAT. Its protein product is CASSLRNTEAFY.

This clonotype was recorded at least ten times. The chain uses TRBV5-6 and TRBJ2-1; 7 nucleotides line up with TRBD1. CDR1 and CDR2 from the germline V gene are SGHDT and YYEEEE. Germline trimming cut 3 bases from V and 2 bases from J; bases unmatched to any gene: 5. CDR3 length: 15 amino acids. The CDR3 DNA follows: TGTGCCAGCAGCTCAGGGACAGACACCTACAATGAGCAGTTCTTC. Amino acids: CASSSGTDTYNEQFF.

This clonotype turned up a few times. V gene TRBV6-5 combines with J gene TRBJ2-1, with 16 bases lining up with TRBD2. The CDR3 has 19 residues. The V gene end was trimmed by 1 base and the J gene end by 8 bases; junction bases not matched to a gene: 11. Germline CDR1 is MNHEY and CDR2 is SVGAGI. In DNA form, the CDR3 reads TGTGCCAGCAGTTACTTGGGGGGACTAGCGGGAGGGTCTTTCCATGAGCAGTTCTTC. Encoded protein: CASSYLGGLAGGSFHEQFF.

V gene TRBV5-1 combines with J gene TRBJ1-4, with D unresolved. Germline V gene sequence: CDR1 SGHRS, CDR2 YFSETQ. The CDR3 is made up of 15 amino acids. Trimming cost V 8 bases and J 0 bases, with 14 bases left between them. CDR3 DNA: TGCGCCAGTACTAGACGGGGAACAACTAATGAAAAACTGTTTTTT. This sequence encodes CASTRRGTTNEKLFF.

This clonotype was counted only a few times. The rearrangement uses TRBV6-6 and TRBJ2-7; D gene ambiguous. The V and J ends lost 3 bases and 3 bases respectively, with 9 bases between them. Germline V gene data show CDR1 as MNHNY and CDR2 as SVGAGI (reference sequence). CDR3 size: 13 residues. The CDR3 is CASSYSPHYEQYF. The CDR3 nucleotides read TGTGCCAGCAGTTATTCCCCCCACTACGAGCAGTACTTC.

This clonotype was seen ten or more times. V is TRBV5-1 and J is TRBJ2-3, with 7 bases identical to TRBD2. V was pared by 3 bases and J by 0 bases, with 7 bases of the junction left unmatched. Germline CDR1 SGHRS, CDR2 YFSETQ. The CDR3 covers 16 residues. CDR3 amino acids: CASSYRAGLSTDTQYF. Written as DNA, the CDR3 is TGCGCCAGCAGCTACAGAGCGGGACTTAGCACAGATACGCAGTATTTT.

This clonotype was seen more than once but under ten times. The chain is built from TRBV4-1 and TRBJ2-3; D not resolved. V lost 1 base to trimming and J lost 2 bases, with 10 bases between them. The CDR3 sequence is 15 residues long. Looked up from germline, CDR1 is MGHRA and CDR2 is YSYEKL. The CDR3 here is CASSQVRTNTDTQYF. The CDR3 coding sequence is TGCGCCAGCAGCCAAGTGAGAACCAACACAGATACGCAGTATTTT.

This clonotype was observed at least ten times. The chain has TRBV12-3 or TRBV12-4 and TRBJ2-1, with TRBD1 identical over 7 bases. The CDR3 extends over 11 amino acids. J lost 8 bases, V lost 6 bases, and 1 base had no gene match. The CDR3 sequence: CASSTGDEQFF. As DNA, the CDR3 is TGTGCCAGCAGCACAGGGGATGAGCAGTTCTTC.

This clonotype occurred many times. The rearrangement joins TRBV29-1 to TRBJ2-1; possible D gene TRBD2, 5 bases. Germline V gene sequence: CDR1 SQVTM, CDR2 ANQGSEA. V was trimmed by 7 bases and J by 9 bases, leaving 19 bases between them. The CDR3 has 13 amino acids. The CDR3 protein is CSGEWGTGGEQFF. CDR3 nucleotide sequence: TGCAGCGGGGAGTGGGGTACTGGCGGTGAGCAGTTCTTC.

Turning to this clonotype: This may come from a read error, since a much larger clone is one base off. The conserved phenylalanine or tryptophan is not found at the CDR3 terminus, so this likely reflects a read error. The J gene is TRBJ2-1, the V gene TRBV27, with 7 nucleotides matching TRBD1. This CDR3 is built from 16 residues. The germline V gene has CDR1 MNHEY and CDR2 SMNVEV (reference sequence). V was clipped by 2 bases and J by 4 bases; unmatched bases: 8. The DNA for the CDR3 is TGTGCCAGCAGTTTAACCCGGACAGGAAGGTACAATGAGCAGTTCTAC. It yields the protein CASSLTRTGRYNEQFY.

V gene TRBV5-1 combines with J gene TRBJ2-1; 10 bases fit TRBD1. The length of the CDR3 is 16 residues. The J segment lost 4 bases and the V segment lost 5 bases, leaving 9 bases of the junction unmatched. Germline V gene sequence: CDR1 SGHRS, CDR2 YFSETQ. CDR3 in amino acids: CASSAPGTGEYNEQFF. The CDR3 nucleotides read TGCGCCAGCAGTGCACCGGGGACAGGGGAATACAATGAGCAGTTCTTC.

This clonotype has at least ten counts. J is TRBJ2-7 and V is TRBV6-2 or TRBV6-3, with no clear D. V lost 3 bases to trimming and J lost 3 bases, with 9 bases between them. Germline V gives CDR1 MNHEY, CDR2 SVGEGT. CDR3 length: 13 residues. CDR3 DNA sequence: TGTGCCAGCAGTTATGGTCTGGTCTACGAGCAGTACGTC. This sequence encodes CASSYGLVYEQYV.